This entry lists 25 T cell receptor beta chains sequenced from one sample in a study of cytomegalovirus exposure and HLA in healthy donors. PCR used 60 Vbeta primers and 13 Jbeta primers. Clones were read by immunoSEQ multiplex PCR, and TCRdb kept only the in-frame ones, dropping some. The specimen's table records 150,000 to 200,000 clones. Material: PBMCs. These TCRs come from a man between 25 and 39 years old in good health and CMV-seronegative.

V usage is TRBV6-6 and J usage is TRBJ2-2; weak D call: TRBD2 (6 bases). The CDR3 has 15 residues. Germline CDR1 MNHNY, CDR2 SVGAGI (reference sequence). Deletions cut 4 bases from V and 6 bases from J, with 15 bases between. The CDR3 nucleotides read TGTGCCAGCAGTTTGTCGGAGGGCCTCGCCGGGGAGCTGTTTTTT. It yields the protein CASSLSEGLAGELFF.

The rearrangement uses TRBV7-9 and TRBJ1-1; 8 bases are shared with TRBD1. With 0 bases clipped from V and 3 bases from J, the junction kept 3 bases outside the gene matches. Germline-derived CDR1 and CDR2 are SEHNR and FQNEAQ (reference sequence). CDR3 length: 15 residues. The CDR3 sequence is CASSLARTGYTEAFF. CDR3 nucleotide sequence: TGTGCCAGCAGCTTAGCGCGGACAGGGTACACTGAAGCTTTCTTT.

The chain is built from TRBV7-9 and TRBJ1-1; D might be TRBD1 (6 bases). The V end was cut by 4 bases, the J end by 6 bases, with 24 bases between. This CDR3 has 17 residues. Looked up from germline, CDR1 is SEHNR and CDR2 is FQNEAQ (reference sequence). The CDR3 coding sequence is TGTGCCAGCAGCTCAAATGCTCTCGCAGGGGCAGGGGCTGAAGCTTTCTTT. Encoded protein: CASSSNALAGAGAEAFF. Drawing the rest from reference TRBV7-9 and TRBJ1-1, the complete variable domain is DTGVSQNPRHKITKRGQNVTFRCDPISEHNRLYWYRQTLGQGPEFLTYFQNEAQLEKSRLLSDRFSAERPKGSFSTLEIQRTEQGDSAMYLCASSSNALAGAGAEAFFGQGTRLTVV.

The chain is built from TRBV27 and TRBJ2-7; 9 nucleotides align to TRBD2. The germline V gene encodes CDR1 MNHEY and CDR2 SMNVEV (reference sequence). With V trimmed by 0 bases and J by 6 bases, 6 bases remained unmatched. The CDR3 length is 15 residues. The CDR3 sequence is CASSLSLREGLEQYF. Here the CDR3 DNA reads TGTGCCAGCAGTTTATCGTTGCGGGAGGGCCTCGAGCAGTACTTC.

The V call is TRBV4-3, the J call TRBJ1-1; TRBD1 might be the D (6 bases). This CDR3 spans 15 amino acids. With 0 bases removed from V and 4 bases from J, the gap between germline ends came to 12 bases. Germline CDR1 LGHNA, CDR2 YSLEER. This chain's CDR3 is CASSQEGRGGTEAFF. The CDR3 DNA reads as TGCGCCAGCAGCCAAGAGGGCAGGGGTGGCACTGAAGCTTTCTTT.

In the case of this clone: Other nucleotide sequences in the sample specify the same CDR3. This chain connects TRBV2 to TRBJ2-3, with D possibly matching TRBD2 (6 bases). Looked up from germline, CDR1 is SNHLY and CDR2 is FYNNEI. V was pared by 7 bases and J by 3 bases, with 14 bases between. The length of the CDR3 is 14 residues. The CDR3 sequence: CASMMREGTDTQYF. CDR3 nucleotides: TGTGCCAGCATGATGCGGGAAGGTACAGATACGCAGTATTTT.

This sequence joins TRBV27 and TRBJ1-2, with 7 bases identical to TRBD1. Germline-derived CDR1 and CDR2 are MNHEY and SMNVEV (reference sequence). V was pared by 9 bases and J by 1 base, with 5 bases of the junction left unmatched. The CDR3 is 13 amino acids. The CDR3 protein is CASGTASNYGYTF. Written as DNA, the CDR3 is TGTGCCAGTGGGACAGCAAGTAACTATGGCTACACCTTC.

The rearrangement uses TRBV5-1 and TRBJ2-7; 7 bases are shared with TRBD1. The V segment lost 4 bases and the J segment 2 bases; nucleotides outside the gene matches: 6. The CDR3 loop spans 14 amino acids. The germline CDR1 and CDR2 sequences are SGHRS and YFSETQ. The CDR3 sequence is CASSPEGGPYEQYF. In DNA form, the CDR3 reads TGCGCCAGCAGCCCCGAAGGGGGCCCCTACGAGCAGTACTTC. The full variable domain, rest sourced from reference TRBV5-1 and TRBJ2-7, is KAGVTQTPRYLIKTRGQQVTLSCSPISGHRSVSWYQQTPGQGLQFLFEYFSETQRNKGNFPGRFSGRQFSNSRSEMNVSTLELGDSALYLCASSPEGGPYEQYFGPGTRLTVT.

This sequence joins TRBV7-2 and TRBJ2-5; 12 nucleotides match TRBD2. Germline values: CDR1 SGHTA, CDR2 FQGNSA. V was clipped by 5 bases and J by 5 bases; unmatched bases: 6. CDR3 length: 15 amino acids. The CDR3: CASSPTSGGWETQYF. For the CDR3, the DNA is TGTGCCAGCAGCCCCACTAGCGGGGGGTGGGAGACCCAGTACTTC.

The chain is built from TRBV6-1 and TRBJ1-5; no clear D. The germline CDR1 and CDR2 sequences are MNHNS and SASEGT. Trimming left V 0 bases short and J 6 bases short, with 6 bases between. CDR3 length: 13 residues. CDR3 region: CASSEALAQPQHF. The CDR3 nucleotides are TGTGCCAGCAGTGAAGCTTTAGCTCAGCCCCAGCATTTT.

As regards this clone: This sample includes further DNA sequences coding for the same CDR3. The rearrangement uses TRBV30 and TRBJ1-2; D is undetermined. This CDR3 has 13 residues. V lost 0 bases and J lost 8, with 13 bases in between. The germline V gene encodes CDR1 GTSNPN and CDR2 SVGIG (reference sequence). Here the CDR3 DNA reads TGTGCCTGGAGTGTGCTTGGACCGGGGGGCTACACCTTC. It specifies CAWSVLGPGGYTF.

This chain links TRBV11-3 with TRBJ1-1, with D possibly being TRBD1 (6 bases). V was cut by 1 base and J by 0 bases, with 12 bases left in between. The CDR3 runs 16 residues. Germline CDR1 SGHNT, CDR2 YENEEA. CDR3 sequence (DNA): TGTGCCAGCAGCTTAGGAGCGGGACATCTGAACACTGAAGCTTTCTTT. It encodes CASSLGAGHLNTEAFF.

This sequence joins TRBV7-9 and TRBJ2-1; 12 nucleotides line up with TRBD2. The CDR3 consists of 19 residues. Germline lookup yields CDR1 SEHNR and CDR2 FQNEAQ (reference sequence). The V gene end was trimmed by 5 bases and the J gene end by 2 bases; junction bases not matched to a gene: 13. The CDR3 reads CASSNSGTSGSKPYNEQFF. Here the CDR3 DNA reads TGTGCCAGCAGCAACTCCGGGACTAGCGGGTCAAAGCCCTACAATGAGCAGTTCTTC.

The chain has TRBV19 and TRBJ1-2; possible D gene TRBD1, 5 bases. Germline V gene lookup returns CDR1 LNHDA and CDR2 SQIVND (reference sequence). V was trimmed by 6 bases and J by 4 bases, leaving 9 bases between them. The CDR3 totals 12 residues. CDR3 bases: TGTGCCAGTAGCCCCGACAGCTATGGCTACACCTTC. Its protein product is CASSPDSYGYTF.

V usage is TRBV28 and J usage is TRBJ2-5; 11 bases match TRBD2. Germline V gene sequence: CDR1 MDHEN, CDR2 SYDVKM. This CDR3 has 21 amino acids. V shed 2 bases, J shed 4 bases, and the junction held 21 bases outside the gene matches. The CDR3 nucleotides read TGTGCCAGCAGTTTACGGCTAGCGGGAGGCAGTAAGGGAAGCTCTGCAGAGACCCAGTACTTC. Its protein is CASSLRLAGGSKGSSAETQYF.

Points on this clone: One end of the junction varies from germline; a read error may be responsible. The rearrangement uses TRBV19 and TRBJ1-2; D gene ambiguous. The CDR3 has 11 residues. Germline values: CDR1 LNHDA, CDR2 SQIVND (reference sequence). CDR3 bases: TGTGCCAGTAGGACGGGAGATGGCCACACCTTC. It translates to CASRTGDGHTF.

The rearrangement links TRBV25-1 to TRBJ2-5; 11 nucleotides line up with TRBD2. The J call may be faulty, since TRBJ2-7 better matches the DNA end. CDR1 and CDR2 from the germline V gene are MGHDK and SYGVNS. The CDR3 is 14 amino acids. The CDR3: CASGVAGGPREQYF. The CDR3 DNA reads TGTGCCAGCGGAGTAGCGGGAGGGCCCCGCGAGCAGTACTTC.

The rearrangement links TRBV9 to TRBJ2-7; 8 nucleotides align to TRBD1. The CDR3 length is 15 residues. The germline V gene encodes CDR1 SGDLS and CDR2 YYNGEE. The V and J ends lost 0 bases and 2 bases, in that order; junction bases with no gene match: 4. The chain's CDR3 is CASSVDLDRAYEQYF. The CDR3 bases are TGTGCCAGCAGCGTAGACTTGGACAGGGCCTACGAGCAGTACTTC.

The CDR3 DNA is TGTGCCAGCAGCCAATGGGACAGGGGTAATGAAAAACTGTTTTTT. It translates to CASSQWDRGNEKLFF. The rearrangement uses TRBV14 and TRBJ1-4; 10 bases match TRBD1. The J segment lost 4 bases and the V segment lost 2 bases, leaving 1 base of the junction unmatched. CDR3 length: 15 amino acids. Germline CDR1 and CDR2: SGHDN and FVKESK.

The chain is built from TRBV6-5 and TRBJ1-5; the match to TRBD1 covers 12 bases. V lost 0 bases and J lost 6; bases outside the gene matches: 3. From germline, CDR1 is MNHEY and CDR2 SVGAGI. This CDR3 contains 16 residues. CDR3 in DNA: TGTGCCAGCAGTTACTCCGGGACAGGGGGCATTCAGCCCCAGCATTTT. This encodes CASSYSGTGGIQPQHF.

The chain has TRBV5-1 and TRBJ1-2; 7 bases line up with TRBD1. Germline V gene lookup returns CDR1 SGHRS and CDR2 YFSETQ. This CDR3 has 14 residues. Germline trimming cut 4 bases from V and 3 bases from J; bases unmatched to any gene: 6. Written as DNA, the CDR3 is TGCGCCAGCAGCCCCAGGGACAGCTACTATGGCTACACCTTC. Residues: CASSPRDSYYGYTF.

V usage is TRBV19 and J usage is TRBJ2-2, with a tentative D call TRBD2 (6 bases). The CDR3 totals 16 residues. Per the germline V gene, CDR1 is LNHDA and CDR2 is SQIVND (reference sequence). Trimming stripped 3 bases from V and 3 bases from J, with 14 bases between. The CDR3 region has the DNA TGTGCCAGTAGTATTCCCAAGGGACTCCACACCGGGGAGCTGTTTTTT. Translating it yields CASSIPKGLHTGELFF.

V and J are TRBV2 and TRBJ2-7; TRBD2 might be the D (6 bases). Trimming removed 6 bases from V and 2 bases from J, with 14 bases in between. This CDR3 has 14 residues. Germline CDR1 and CDR2: SNHLY and FYNNEI. CDR3 nucleotide sequence: TGTGCCAGCAGAGTCGGGGGACCGACCTACGAGCAGTACTTC. This translates into CASRVGGPTYEQYF.

This chain uses TRBV11-2 with TRBJ2-1; 7 nucleotides line up with TRBD1. J lost 0 bases, V lost 6 bases, and 11 bases had no gene match. CDR3 length: 17 amino acids. Germline V gene sequence: CDR1 SGHAT, CDR2 FQNNGV. CDR3 nucleotides: TGTGCCAGCAGTCGAAGACAGGGTGCTAGCTCCTACAATGAGCAGTTCTTC. Encoded protein: CASSRRQGASSYNEQFF.

The chain recombines TRBV7-2 with TRBJ2-7; perhaps TRBD2 as D (6 bases). Trimming removed 5 bases at V and 5 bases at J, with 16 bases between. Germline V CDR1 and CDR2: SGHTA, FQGNSA. This CDR3 comprises 14 residues. The CDR3 here is CASSLGLALNEQYF. Written as DNA, the CDR3 is TGTGCCAGCAGCCTGGGACTCGCTTTGAACGAGCAGTACTTC.